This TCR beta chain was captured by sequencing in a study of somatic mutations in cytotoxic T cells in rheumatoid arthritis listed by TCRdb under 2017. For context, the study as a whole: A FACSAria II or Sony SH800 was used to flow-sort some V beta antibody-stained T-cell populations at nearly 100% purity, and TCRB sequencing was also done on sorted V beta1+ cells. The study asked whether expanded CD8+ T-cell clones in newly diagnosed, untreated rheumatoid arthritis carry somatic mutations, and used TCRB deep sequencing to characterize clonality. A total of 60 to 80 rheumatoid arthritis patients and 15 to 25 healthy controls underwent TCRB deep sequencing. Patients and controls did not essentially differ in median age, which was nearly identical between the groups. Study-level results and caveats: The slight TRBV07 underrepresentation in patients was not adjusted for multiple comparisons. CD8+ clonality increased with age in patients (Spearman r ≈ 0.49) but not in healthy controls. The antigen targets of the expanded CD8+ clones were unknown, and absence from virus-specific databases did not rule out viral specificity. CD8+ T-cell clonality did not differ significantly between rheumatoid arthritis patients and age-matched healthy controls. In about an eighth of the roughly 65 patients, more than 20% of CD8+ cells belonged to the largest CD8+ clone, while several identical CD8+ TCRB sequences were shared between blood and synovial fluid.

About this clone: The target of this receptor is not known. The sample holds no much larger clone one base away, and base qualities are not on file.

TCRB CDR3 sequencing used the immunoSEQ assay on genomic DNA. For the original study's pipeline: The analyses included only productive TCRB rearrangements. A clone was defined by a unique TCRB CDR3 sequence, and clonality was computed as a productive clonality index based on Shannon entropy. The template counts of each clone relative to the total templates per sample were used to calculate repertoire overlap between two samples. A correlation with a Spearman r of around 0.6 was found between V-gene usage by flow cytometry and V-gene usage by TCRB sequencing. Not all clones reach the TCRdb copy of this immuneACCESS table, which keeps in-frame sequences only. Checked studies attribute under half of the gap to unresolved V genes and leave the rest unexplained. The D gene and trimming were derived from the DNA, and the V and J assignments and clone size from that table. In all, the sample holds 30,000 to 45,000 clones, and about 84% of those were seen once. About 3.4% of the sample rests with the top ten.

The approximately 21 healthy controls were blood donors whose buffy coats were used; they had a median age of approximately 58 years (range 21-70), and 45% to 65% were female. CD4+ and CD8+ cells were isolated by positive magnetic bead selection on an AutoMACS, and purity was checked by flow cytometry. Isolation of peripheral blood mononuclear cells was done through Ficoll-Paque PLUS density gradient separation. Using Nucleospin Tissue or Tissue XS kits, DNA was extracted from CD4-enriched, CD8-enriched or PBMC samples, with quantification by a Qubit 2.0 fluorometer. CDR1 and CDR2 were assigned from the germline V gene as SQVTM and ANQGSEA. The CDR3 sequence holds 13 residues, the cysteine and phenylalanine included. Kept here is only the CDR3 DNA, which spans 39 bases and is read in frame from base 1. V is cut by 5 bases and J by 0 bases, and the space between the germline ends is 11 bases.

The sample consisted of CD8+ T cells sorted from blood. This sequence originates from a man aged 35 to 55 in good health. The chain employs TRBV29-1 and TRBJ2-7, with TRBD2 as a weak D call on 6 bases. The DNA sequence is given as TGCAGCGTTATGGGGGGATCCTCCTACGAGCAGTACTTC. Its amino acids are CSVMGGSSYEQYF.